This T cell receptor beta chain stems from a study of CD8 T cells in Susac syndrome. The germline V gene encodes CDR1 SNHLY and CDR2 FYNNEI. The CDR3 is 15 residues long. V was clipped by 4 bases and J by 0 bases, with 9 bases between them. About 0.45 to 1 ug RNA was reverse transcribed with random hexamers. Across 54 Vbeta and 13 Jbeta, TCR beta CDR3 was amplified with immunoSEQ multiplex PCR. From the immunoSEQ multiplex PCR reads, TCRdb called clonotypes with MiXCR, one entry per CDR3 protein. The table records about 120,000 distinct CDR3 sequences, roughly 91% of them present only once. Sequencing targeted TCR beta in blood CD8+ and CD4+ T cells. Healthy donors constituted the controls, which were matched for age and sex.

The chain employs TRBV2 and TRBJ1-4; D call uncertain. The clonotype originates from a human donor in good health. The sequenced sample was CD4+ T cells from PBMCs. The CDR3 loop is CASSGGRTTNEKLFF. CDR3 in DNA: TGTGCCAGCAGTGGGGGAAGAACAACTAATGAAAAACTGTTTTTT.